A selection of T cell receptor beta chains follows, all from one sample in a study of blood T cell repertoires in COVID-19. TCRdb's table, derived via immunoSEQ multiplex PCR, lists solely in-frame clones and lacks some. The profile covers around 270,000 clones, with roughly 85% appearing a single time and roughly 4% taken by the ten largest. What was sequenced was PBMCs or T cells enriched from blood (not recorded which). The receptors originated from a woman in her twenties or thirties who had recovered from COVID-19. The CDR3 runs from the conserved cysteine through the conserved F or W. Each record gives: D gene, CDR3 length, J gene, V gene, clone size, CDR3 protein, CDR3 DNA. The D gene is left open where the match is weak. Some rows mark clone size as missing; the rest say once, few, many or name a class of expanded clone.

TRBD1,14,TRBJ1-2,TRBV4-2,NA,CASSPQGESDGYTF,TGTGCCAGCAGCCCCCAGGGGGAATCTGATGGCTACACCTTC
NA,15,TRBJ1-6,TRBV28,NA,CASSLGGPGNSPLHF,TGTGCCAGCAGTTTGGGAGGGCCAGGAAATTCACCCCTCCACTTT
NA,16,TRBJ1-2,TRBV7-9,NA,CASSLEVLGARYGYTF,TGTGCCAGCAGCTTAGAGGTGCTGGGGGCGAGGTATGGCTACACCTTC
NA,18,TRBJ1-6,TRBV2,few,CASSPRARSGSYNSPLHF,TGTGCCAGCAGCCCAAGGGCCCGGAGCGGCTCCTATAATTCACCCCTCCACTTT
NA,14,TRBJ1-2,TRBV6-5,NA,CASRQMTGPYGYTF,TGTGCCAGCAGACAGATGACCGGCCCCTATGGCTACACCTTC
NA,13,TRBJ1-1,TRBV30,few,CAWFLQGVAEAFF,TGTGCCTGGTTTCTACAGGGAGTGGCTGAAGCTTTCTTT
NA,15,TRBJ1-3,TRBV25-1,NA,CASSEYGAAGNTIYF,TGTGCCAGCAGTGAATATGGGGCGGCCGGAAACACCATATATTTT
NA,10,TRBJ1-1,TRBV30,NA,CAWSEKRAFF,TGTGCCTGGAGTGAAAAACGGGCTTTCTTT
NA,11,TRBJ2-1,TRBV30,once,CAWSVFLEQFF,TGTGCCTGGAGCGTCTTTCTCGAGCAGTTCTTC
NA,12,TRBJ2-7,TRBV10-3,NA,CAISGTAYEQYF,TGTGCCATCAGCGGGACTGCCTACGAGCAGTACTTC
TRBD1,15,TRBJ2-7,TRBV15,NA,CATSRGTGGVYEQYF,TGTGCCACCAGCAGAGGAACAGGGGGCGTGTACGAGCAGTACTTC
NA,14,TRBJ2-7,TRBV21-1,once,CASSSPGQTSKQYF,TGTGCCAGCAGCAGCCCGGGACAGACCTCCAAGCAGTACTTC
TRBD1,14,TRBJ1-4,TRBV3-1/TRBV3-2,NA,CASSRGTGGEKLFF,TGTGCCAGCAGCCGAGGGACAGGGGGCGAAAAACTGTTTTTT
NA,12,TRBJ1-1,TRBV12-3/TRBV12-4,NA,CASSRRATEAFF,TGTGCCAGCAGTCGGAGGGCCACTGAAGCTTTCTTT
TRBD1,15,TRBJ1-1,TRBV7-2,few,CASSLGDRDSTEAFF,TGTGCCAGCAGCTTAGGGGACCGGGACAGCACTGAAGCTTTCTTT
NA,15,TRBJ1-3,TRBV19,NA,CASSRRSSSGNTIYF,TGTGCCAGTAGTCGGCGGTCCAGCTCTGGAAACACCATATATTTT
TRBD2,14,TRBJ2-7,TRBV6-5,NA,CASSLSGGTYEQYF,TGTGCCAGCAGTTTAAGCGGGGGGACCTACGAGCAGTACTTC
NA,16,TRBJ1-2,TRBV5-1,NA,CASSLAQHVGNYGYTF,TGCGCCAGCAGCTTGGCCCAGCACGTCGGGAACTATGGCTACACCTTC
NA,16,TRBJ2-7,TRBV11-2,NA,CASSLDVRDSSYEQYF,TGTGCCAGCAGCTTAGATGTGAGGGATAGCTCCTACGAGCAGTACTTC
NA,13,TRBJ2-4,TRBV10-3,NA,CAISETLPGIQYF,TGTGCCATCAGTGAGACCCTGCCGGGCATTCAGTACTTC
NA,17,TRBJ2-1,TRBV19,NA,CASSIDPPGTYYNEQFF,TGTGCCAGTAGTATAGACCCTCCCGGGACTTATTACAATGAGCAGTTCTTC
TRBD1,15,TRBJ1-2,TRBV28,NA,CASSLGTGRRYGYTF,TGTGCCAGCAGTTTAGGGACAGGGAGGCGCTATGGCTACACCTTC
NA,12,TRBJ2-1,TRBV15,NA,CATSSSEIKQFF,TGTGCCACCAGCAGTAGCGAGATAAAGCAGTTCTTC
TRBD1,18,TRBJ2-7,TRBV28,NA,CASRGRPGTGYNSYEQYF,TGTGCCAGCAGGGGTCGACCCGGGACAGGGTACAATTCCTACGAGCAGTACTTC
NA,14,TRBJ2-1,TRBV10-3,NA,CAIRRRGSYNEQFF,TGTGCCATCAGACGGAGGGGATCCTACAATGAGCAGTTCTTC
NA,13,TRBJ2-7,TRBV28,NA,CASGDRFLGEQYF,TGTGCCTCGGGGGACAGATTTCTGGGGGAGCAGTACTTC
NA,12,TRBJ1-4,TRBV5-1,NA,CASRTSNEKLFF,TGCGCCAGCAGGACATCGAACGAAAAACTGTTTTTT
NA,15,TRBJ2-3,TRBV7-3,few,CASSLTGGGGDTQYF,TGTGCCAGCAGCTTAACGGGAGGGGGAGGAGATACGCAGTATTTT
NA,18,TRBJ1-6,TRBV6-1,NA,CASSAQPTGVSYNSPLHF,TGTGCCAGCAGTGCCCAGCCTACGGGGGTCTCCTATAATTCACCCCTCCACTTT
NA,15,TRBJ2-3,TRBV5-4,NA,CASSLGGAGTDTQYF,TGTGCCAGCAGCTTAGGGGGGGCTGGAACAGATACGCAGTATTTT
TRBD2,14,TRBJ2-4,TRBV19,NA,CASSPEGSGRARYF,TGTGCCAGTAGTCCTGAGGGTAGCGGGAGGGCGAGGTACTTC
TRBD2,15,TRBJ2-7,TRBV15,NA,CATSRDMGWGGEQYF,TGTGCCACCAGCAGAGATATGGGTTGGGGGGGCGAGCAGTACTTC
NA,13,TRBJ1-1,TRBV24-1,few,CATSDFRNTEAFF,TGTGCCACCAGTGATTTCCGGAACACTGAAGCTTTCTTT
TRBD1,14,TRBJ1-2,TRBV28,NA,CASSPPTGNYGYTF,TGTGCCAGCAGTCCTCCGACAGGGAACTATGGCTACACCTTC
NA,13,TRBJ1-5,TRBV25-1,NA,CASSGQGNQPQHF,TGTGCCAGCAGTGGTCAGGGGAATCAGCCCCAGCATTTT
TRBD1,15,TRBJ1-6,TRBV5-1,NA,CASSQKGQGGSPLHF,TGCGCCAGCAGCCAAAAGGGACAGGGTGGTTCACCCCTCCACTTT
NA,13,TRBJ1-1,TRBV6-5,NA,CASTDSRNTEAFF,TGTGCCAGCACCGATAGCAGGAACACTGAAGCTTTCTTT
TRBD1,15,TRBJ2-5,TRBV7-9,NA,CASSVWTGGRETQYF,TGTGCCAGCAGCGTATGGACAGGGGGCCGGGAGACCCAGTACTTC
TRBD1,15,TRBJ2-3,TRBV7-9,NA,CASSLRTGPTDTQYF,TGTGCCAGCAGCTTACGGACAGGGCCCACAGATACGCAGTATTTT